Presented here are 17 T cell receptor beta chains from one specimen sequenced in a study of cytomegalovirus exposure and HLA in healthy donors. The PCR made use of 60 Vbeta and 13 Jbeta primers. Profiling relied on immunoSEQ multiplex PCR, and the TCRdb table lists in-frame clones only, not all of them. The sample contains about 160,000 clones, 60% to 85% of which appear only once. The specimen sequenced was PBMCs. The receptor source for this set is a middle-aged man in good health and CMV-seropositive.

This clone was recorded a few times. J is TRBJ1-3 and V is TRBV27; 8 bases match TRBD1. Germline values: CDR1 MNHEY, CDR2 SMNVEV (reference sequence). The length of the CDR3 is 20 residues. J lost 0 bases, V lost 8 bases, and 21 bases had no gene match. CDR3 nucleotide sequence: TGTGCCAGCGGTAACCGGGACAGGAATGTTCATTTATACTCTGGAAACACCATATATTTT. Translation gives CASGNRDRNVHLYSGNTIYF.

The rearrangement uses TRBV7-2 and TRBJ2-7; 7 positions match TRBD1. V lost 5 bases to trimming and J lost 6 bases; unmatched junction nucleotides: 7. Per germline, CDR1 SGHTA and CDR2 FQGNSA. This CDR3 is built from 13 residues. The CDR3 DNA is TGTGCCAGCAGCCAGGGGGTTCGGGGCGAGCAGTACTTC. Its protein product is CASSQGVRGEQYF. Full variable domain (rest looked up from reference TRBV7-2 and TRBJ2-7): GAGVSQSPSNKVTEKGKDVELRCDPISGHTALYWYRQSLGQGLEFLIYFQGNSAPDKSGLPSDRFSAERTGGSVSTLTIQRTQQEDSAVYLCASSQGVRGEQYFGPGTRLTVT.

This clone occurred a few times. This chain joins TRBV28 and TRBJ1-4; TRBD1 agrees at 7 bases. The CDR3 length is 13 residues. V was pared by 8 bases and J by 4 bases, with 4 bases of the junction left unmatched. Germline CDR1 MDHEN, CDR2 SYDVKM. The CDR3 region is CASSGTDNEKLFF. The CDR3 nucleotides are TGTGCCAGCTCCGGGACAGATAATGAAAAACTGTTTTTT.

The V call is TRBV11-2, the J call TRBJ2-7, with TRBD2 matching 8 bases. The V gene end was trimmed by 1 base and the J gene end by 4 bases; junction bases not matched to a gene: 6. Germline V gives CDR1 SGHAT, CDR2 FQNNGV. The CDR3 totals 15 residues. The CDR3 sequence is CASSLGDSGVYEQYF. The CDR3, as DNA: TGTGCCAGCAGCTTAGGGGATAGCGGGGTATACGAGCAGTACTTC.

The chain is built from TRBV19 and TRBJ2-7; maybe TRBD1 (6 bases). The CDR3 extends over 13 amino acids. Germline-derived CDR1 and CDR2 are LNHDA and SQIVND (reference sequence). V gave up 9 bases and J gave up 0 bases, with 12 bases separating them. DNA for the CDR3: TGTGCCAGCAGGGAGACAGGCTCCTACGAGCAGTACTTC. Encoded protein: CASRETGSYEQYF.

The rearrangement links TRBV19 to TRBJ2-2; TRBD1 agrees at 8 bases. The V and J ends lost 6 bases and 0 bases, in that order; junction bases with no gene match: 6. CDR1 LNHDA and CDR2 SQIVND come from the germline V gene (reference sequence). CDR3 size: 16 residues. The CDR3 region is CASRPQGQANTGELFF. CDR3 DNA: TGTGCCAGTAGACCCCAGGGACAGGCGAACACCGGGGAGCTGTTTTTT.

This clone appeared once. CDR3 residues: CASSPQTGGYGYTF. CDR3 coding DNA: TGTGCCAGCAGCCCTCAGACAGGGGGCTATGGCTACACCTTC. This chain uses TRBV5-5 with TRBJ1-2, with TRBD1 matching 9 bases. The CDR3 spans 14 residues. Germline V lookup: CDR1 SGHKS, CDR2 YYEKEE (reference sequence). V lost 4 bases and J lost 4; bases outside the gene matches: 5.

The chain uses TRBV29-1 and TRBJ1-2, with a possible D match to TRBD1 (5 bases). The CDR3 is 13 residues long. CDR1 is SQVTM and CDR2 is ANQGSEA in the germline V gene. V was clipped by 0 bases and J by 7 bases, with 12 bases between them. The CDR3 nucleotides read TGCAGCGTTGAAGAGTCGGGGGAGGCTGGCTACACCTTC. Protein sequence: CSVEESGEAGYTF.

The V gene is TRBV11-3, the J gene TRBJ2-7; D remains ambiguous. The ends were cut back, 5 bases at V and 6 bases at J, with 14 bases in the middle. CDR1 SGHNT and CDR2 YENEEA come from the germline V gene. The CDR3 extends over 13 amino acids. The CDR3 here is CASSLTRWSEQYF. The DNA of the CDR3 is TGTGCCAGCAGCCTGACCCGGTGGAGCGAGCAGTACTTC.

The chain carries TRBV28 and TRBJ2-7, with 10 bases fitting TRBD1. The CDR3 sequence is 15 residues long. Germline V lookup: CDR1 MDHEN, CDR2 SYDVKM. The V segment lost 6 bases and the J segment 4 bases; nucleotides outside the gene matches: 9. The CDR3 sequence is CASRTPRQGAYEQYF. The CDR3, as DNA: TGTGCCAGCAGAACCCCCCGACAGGGGGCGTACGAGCAGTACTTC.

This clone was counted once. The CDR3 loop reads CASTGTPGGRNEKLFF. The DNA of the CDR3 is TGTGCCAGCACCGGGACGCCAGGGGGGCGTAATGAAAAACTGTTTTTT. The chain recombines TRBV25-1 with TRBJ1-4; the match to TRBD1 covers 7 bases. From germline, CDR1 is MGHDK and CDR2 SYGVNS. J gave up 4 bases and V 7 bases, and 12 bases lay outside the gene matches. The CDR3 spans 16 residues.

The CDR3 region is CASSWGQGSSGNTIYF. DNA of the CDR3: TGTGCCAGCAGCTGGGGACAGGGGAGCTCTGGAAACACCATATATTTT. The V call is TRBV7-8, the J call TRBJ1-3; 10 nucleotides match TRBD1. CDR1 and CDR2 from the germline V gene are SGHVS and FQNEAQ. V lost 4 bases to trimming and J lost 0 bases; unmatched junction nucleotides: 3. The CDR3 spans 16 residues.

The rearrangement uses TRBV6-4 and TRBJ2-4, with D tentatively TRBD2 (6 bases). The CDR3 contains 18 residues. The V end was cut by 1 base, the J end by 0 bases, with 16 bases between. CDR1 is MRHNA, CDR2 SNTAGT, per germline. This CDR3 is CASSDCAGTKLAKNIQYF. The CDR3, as DNA: TGTGCCAGCAGTGACTGCGCGGGGACGAAACTAGCCAAAAACATTCAGTACTTC.

The chain links TRBV28 to TRBJ2-1, with 10 bases matching TRBD2. Germline loops: CDR1 MDHEN, CDR2 SYDVKM. The length of the CDR3 is 19 residues. The V and J ends lost 3 bases and 5 bases, in that order; junction bases with no gene match: 16. The CDR3 DNA follows: TGTGCCAGCAGTTTGCCTGGGCTAGCGGGGGAGGGGGCCCACAATGAGCAGTTCTTC. Translation gives CASSLPGLAGEGAHNEQFF.

The chain is built from TRBV25-1 and TRBJ2-2; 7 positions agree with TRBD1. The V segment lost 10 bases and the J segment 1 base; nucleotides outside the gene matches: 9. Germline-derived CDR1 and CDR2 are MGHDK and SYGVNS. This CDR3 is built from 15 residues. CDR3 sequence: CATSLRTGNTGELFF. Written as DNA, the CDR3 is TGTGCCACCTCTTTGAGGACAGGGAACACCGGGGAGCTGTTTTTT.

CDR3 sequence reads: CASSLSPRGRPEQYF. DNA of the CDR3: TGTGCCAGCAGCTTAAGTCCCAGGGGGCGGCCCGAGCAGTACTTC. V gene TRBV7-9 combines with J gene TRBJ2-7, with 8 positions matching TRBD1. The germline gives CDR1 SEHNR, CDR2 FQNEAQ (reference sequence). The CDR3 loop spans 15 amino acids. V trimming: 2 bases; J trimming: 6 bases; junction bases outside the gene matches: 9.

The rearrangement joins TRBV5-4 to TRBJ1-6; D ambiguous. The CDR3 is 16 residues long. The germline V gene encodes CDR1 SGHNT and CDR2 YYREEE (reference sequence). V lost 2 bases and J 9 bases, leaving 18 bases between the germline ends. CDR3 sequence reads: CASSFGGSPAGSPLHF. The CDR3 region has the DNA TGTGCCAGCAGCTTTGGCGGCTCCCCAGCTGGTTCACCCCTCCACTTT.